Listed below are T cell receptor beta chains from one sample, sequenced in a study of blood T cell repertoires in COVID-19. Some clones are missing from TCRdb's copy, which holds only in-frame ones; the method was immunoSEQ multiplex PCR. The sample records 80,000 to 95,000 clones, under 80% being singletons. Sequences were obtained from peripheral blood. The source of these receptors is a woman older than 75 with active or convalescent COVID-19. CDR3s include the opening cysteine and the closing phenylalanine or tryptophan. Fields, in order: J gene, CDR3 length, clone size, V gene, CDR3 protein. Size tells how often a clone was seen (once, few, many) or the class of an expanded clone, and some rows leave it out.

J: TRBJ2-5; length: 15; size: -; V: TRBV20-1; CDR3: CSASPPLAGQETQYF
J: TRBJ2-3; length: 15; size: -; V: TRBV21-1; CDR3: CASSAGDGCTDTQYF
J: TRBJ1-3; length: 15; size: -; V: TRBV7-9; CDR3: CASSPEADSGNTIYF
J: TRBJ2-5; length: 16; size: few; V: TRBV2; CDR3: CASSETSGGSEETQYF
J: TRBJ1-4; length: 15; size: once; V: TRBV3-1/TRBV3-2; CDR3: CASSQAGGLWEKLFF
J: TRBJ2-1; length: 13; size: -; V: TRBV5-4; CDR3: CASSFDRVGEQFF
J: TRBJ1-2; length: 13; size: -; V: TRBV14; CDR3: CASSQDYSYGYTF
J: TRBJ1-5; length: 14; size: -; V: TRBV2; CDR3: CASSAGVEVQPQHF
J: TRBJ1-2; length: 15; size: few; V: TRBV6-5; CDR3: CASSRGGGLDYGYTF
J: TRBJ1-1; length: 14; size: -; V: TRBV7-8; CDR3: CASSRRRAGDLAFF
J: TRBJ2-5; length: 13; size: -; V: TRBV7-2; CDR3: CASSSHRGQTQYF
J: TRBJ2-2; length: 14; size: -; V: TRBV11-3; CDR3: CASSLAGDSGELFF
J: TRBJ2-1; length: 15; size: -; V: TRBV7-6; CDR3: CASSLRPGGYNEQFF
J: TRBJ2-1; length: 13; size: -; V: TRBV2; CDR3: CASSGGSDNEQFF
J: TRBJ2-7; length: 16; size: -; V: TRBV7-6; CDR3: CASSLATGRASYEQYF
J: TRBJ2-7; length: 14; size: once; V: TRBV6-5; CDR3: CASLSGDRLYEQYF
J: TRBJ1-1; length: 15; size: few; V: TRBV9; CDR3: CASSVASGVGTEAFF
J: TRBJ1-5; length: 13; size: -; V: TRBV28; CDR3: CASSFSGNQPQHF
J: TRBJ2-7; length: 15; size: -; V: TRBV3-1/TRBV3-2; CDR3: CASSQTGTGVREQYF
J: TRBJ1-6; length: 17; size: -; V: TRBV2; CDR3: CASRSGQGSSYNSPLHF
J: TRBJ2-2; length: 15; size: -; V: TRBV7-8; CDR3: CASSLRDRVTGELFF
J: TRBJ2-7; length: 13; size: -; V: TRBV7-2; CDR3: CASSTGQGYEQYF